The 5 T cell receptor beta chains below all came from one sample that was sequenced in a study of cytomegalovirus exposure and HLA in healthy donors. The PCR had 60 Vbeta and 13 Jbeta primers. Clones were sequenced by immunoSEQ multiplex PCR, and TCRdb holds only the in-frame ones, with some missing. The sample includes 150,000 to 180,000 clones, roughly 80% of them seen just once. The sample comprised PBMCs. These receptors originate from a woman between 45 and 60 years old in good health and CMV-seropositive.

In DNA form, the CDR3 reads TGTGCCAGCAGTTTATCGAGCGACGGGGGCACAGATACGCAGTATTTT. Its protein is CASSLSSDGGTDTQYF. The chain employs TRBV28 and TRBJ2-3; possible D gene TRBD2, 5 bases. The germline V gene encodes CDR1 MDHEN and CDR2 SYDVKM. The CDR3 has 16 residues. Between the trimmed V and J ends, which lost 1 base and 1 base, there was a span of 12 bases.

The chain couples TRBV5-1 to TRBJ1-1, with TRBD1 matching over 8 bases. Looked up from germline, CDR1 is SGHRS and CDR2 is YFSETQ. V dropped 4 bases and J dropped 0; count of bases not matched to a gene: 5. This CDR3 has 15 residues. The CDR3 bases are TGCGCCAGCAGCACAACAGGGGGTATGAACACTGAAGCTTTCTTT. Residues: CASSTTGGMNTEAFF.

This chain joins TRBV18 and TRBJ1-2; 8 nucleotides line up with TRBD1. The CDR3 length is 14 residues. From germline, CDR1 is KGHSH and CDR2 LQKENI. V lost 5 bases to trimming and J lost 6 bases; unmatched junction nucleotides: 8. CDR3 coding DNA: TGTGCCAGCTCAGGACAGGGCCGGTTAAATGGCTACACCTTC. This sequence encodes CASSGQGRLNGYTF.

This chain links TRBV5-5 with TRBJ1-6; 8 nucleotides match TRBD1. Looked up from germline, CDR1 is SGHKS and CDR2 is YYEKEE (reference sequence). Losses at the gene ends were 6 bases for V and 6 bases for J; bases not matched to a gene: 5. CDR3 length: 14 amino acids. DNA for the CDR3: TGTGCCAGCACCCCAGACAGGGGTAATTCACCCCTCCACTTT. Amino acid sequence: CASTPDRGNSPLHF. The full variable domain, in which reference TRBV5-5 and TRBJ1-6 provide the parts outside the CDR3, is DAGVTQSPTHLIKTRGQQVTLRCSPISGHKSVSWYQQVLGQGPQFIFQYYEKEERGRGNFPDRFSARQFPNYSSELNVNALLLGDSALYLCASTPDRGNSPLHFGNGTRLTVT.

This chain connects TRBV2 to TRBJ1-1, with D perhaps TRBD1 (5 bases). Germline values: CDR1 SNHLY, CDR2 FYNNEI. The CDR3 spans 13 residues. The germline V and J ends were trimmed by 6 bases and 5 bases, with 13 bases remaining between them. In DNA, the CDR3 is TGTGCCAGCAGCACCTCAGGGAGGACTGAAGCTTTCTTT. Protein: CASSTSGRTEAFF. The complete variable domain, with remaining parts taken from reference TRBV2 and TRBJ1-1, reads EPEVTQTPSHQVTQMGQEVILRCVPISNHLYFYWYRQILGQKVEFLVSFYNNEISEKSEIFDDQFSVERPDGSNFTLKIRSTKLEDSAMYFCASSTSGRTEAFFGQGTRLTVV.